Listed below are T cell receptor beta chains from one sample, sequenced in a study of sequential checkpoint blockade in melanoma. Using immunoSEQ multiplex PCR, the repertoire was profiled, and TCRdb retains in-frame clones only, with some absent. The sample lists some 10,000 clones, 70% to 85% occurring once. Sequences were derived from CD8+ T cells sorted from blood (inferred from file names), sampled from a patient given nivolumab and ipilimumab in sequence. The receptors shown here come from a human donor with melanoma. CDR3s include the opening cysteine and the closing phenylalanine or tryptophan. The D gene is left open where the match is weak. Only some rows state a clone size, as once, few, many or a class for expanded clones.

V gene	clone size	J gene	D gene	CDR3 protein	CDR3 DNA
TRBV7-9	NA	TRBJ1-5	TRBD1	CASSLGTGANQPQHF	TGTGCCAGCAGCTTAGGGACAGGGGCCAATCAGCCCCAGCATTTT
TRBV29-1	NA	TRBJ1-4	TRBD1	CSVETGDTNEKLFF	TGCAGCGTTGAAACAGGGGATACTAATGAAAAACTGTTTTTT
TRBV6-5	once	TRBJ1-1	NA	CASSFLGGTEAFF	TGTGCCAGCAGTTTTCTCGGGGGCACTGAAGCTTTCTTT
TRBV7-9	few	TRBJ1-4	TRBD1	CASSAPGTGGEKLFF	TGTGCCAGCAGCGCGCCCGGGACAGGAGGAGAAAAACTGTTTTTT
TRBV4-2	many	TRBJ2-7	NA	CASSLESEGDEQYF	TGTGCCAGCAGCTTAGAAAGTGAGGGGGACGAGCAGTACTTC
TRBV7-9	few	TRBJ2-1	TRBD2	CASSFPLRGVSSYNEQFF	TGTGCCAGCAGCTTTCCGTTGCGGGGGGTAAGCTCCTACAATGAGCAGTTCTTC
TRBV28	few	TRBJ2-7	NA	CASSLFVAGQEQYF	TGTGCCAGCAGTTTATTTGTTGCAGGGCAAGAGCAGTACTTC
TRBV7-2	NA	TRBJ2-7	TRBD2	CASSSLGGREHEQYF	TGTGCCAGCAGCTCCCTTGGAGGGAGGGAGCACGAGCAGTACTTC
TRBV5-6	once	TRBJ2-3	TRBD2	CASSPWGGTQYF	TGTGCCAGCAGCCCGTGGGGGGGTACGCAGTATTTT
TRBV9	NA	TRBJ1-3	NA	CASSSGDGNTIYF	TGTGCCAGCAGCTCGGGAGATGGAAACACCATATATTTT
TRBV5-8	few	TRBJ1-5	NA	CASSQDGGYQPQHF	TGTGCCAGCAGCCAAGATGGAGGGTACCAGCCCCAGCATTTT
TRBV7-9	NA	TRBJ1-5	NA	CASSLGGRGQPQHF	TGTGCCAGCAGCTTAGGGGGAAGGGGGCAGCCCCAGCATTTT
TRBV27	NA	TRBJ1-2	NA	CASSFGQGRGYTF	TGTGCCAGCAGTTTTGGTCAGGGCCGGGGCTACACCTTC
TRBV5-8	few	TRBJ1-6	NA	CASSLDGGYNSPLHF	TGTGCCAGCAGCTTAGACGGCGGTTATAATTCACCCCTCCACTTT
TRBV5-1	NA	TRBJ1-5	NA	CASSPGTGDQPQHF	TGCGCCAGCAGCCCCGGGACGGGGGATCAGCCCCAGCATTTT
TRBV9	NA	TRBJ1-1	TRBD1	CASSVHSTGPEAFF	TGTGCCAGCAGCGTCCACTCGACAGGGCCTGAAGCTTTCTTT
TRBV27	NA	TRBJ1-5	NA	CASSPLDSNSNQPQHF	TGTGCCAGCAGTCCCCTGGACAGCAATAGCAATCAGCCCCAGCATTTT
TRBV7-2	NA	TRBJ1-1	NA	CASSINWEKNTEAFF	TGTGCCAGCAGCATAAACTGGGAGAAGAACACTGAAGCTTTCTTT
TRBV4-2	NA	TRBJ1-1	NA	CASSQGEGRETEAFF	TGTGCCAGCAGCCAAGGGGAGGGGCGGGAGACTGAAGCTTTCTTT
TRBV7-8	NA	TRBJ2-7	TRBD2	CASSRLAGGKYF	TGTGCCAGCAGCCGACTAGCGGGGGGGAAGTACTTC
TRBV7-2	medium-sized	TRBJ1-2	TRBD1	CASSLEGQLNYGYTF	TGTGCCAGCAGCTTAGAGGGACAGCTAAACTATGGCTACACCTTC
TRBV7-9	NA	TRBJ2-7	TRBD1	CASSLDRAEQYF	TGTGCCAGCAGCTTGGACAGGGCCGAGCAGTACTTC
TRBV10-3	NA	TRBJ2-2	TRBD1	CAISESAPGQGYTGELFF	TGTGCCATCAGTGAGTCGGCCCCGGGACAGGGGTACACCGGGGAGCTGTTTTTT
TRBV7-2	NA	TRBJ1-6	NA	CASSLEGRGQGQDSPLQF	TGTGCCAGCAGCTTGGAGGGCCGCGGGCAGGGTCAGGATTCACCCCTCCAATTT
TRBV27	NA	TRBJ2-7	TRBD1	CASSLWTGSYEQYF	TGTGCCAGCAGTTTATGGACAGGTTCCTACGAGCAGTACTTC
TRBV4-2	NA	TRBJ2-7	TRBD2	CASSQRVAGFLDEQYF	TGTGCCAGCAGCCAAAGAGTAGCGGGGTTTTTGGACGAGCAGTACTTC
TRBV5-1	NA	TRBJ2-7	TRBD2	CASGAGVRYEQYF	TGCGCCTCCGGAGCGGGGGTCCGCTACGAGCAGTACTTC
TRBV7-9	NA	TRBJ1-4	NA	CASSLADREKLFF	TGTGCCAGCAGCTTAGCCGACAGGGAAAAACTGTTTTTT
TRBV7-9	once	TRBJ1-1	NA	CASSSGLISTEAFF	TGTGCCAGCAGCTCGGGACTGATTAGCACTGAAGCTTTCTTT
TRBV4-1	NA	TRBJ1-6	NA	CASSQAGDSPLHF	TGCGCCAGCAGCCAGGCAGGGGATTCACCCCTCCACTTT
TRBV10-3	NA	TRBJ1-5	NA	CAISERTFNQPQHF	TGTGCCATCAGTGAGCGCACATTCAATCAGCCCCAGCATTTT
TRBV6-5	NA	TRBJ1-3	NA	CASSPRGNGNTIYF	TGTGCCAGCAGCCCTAGGGGCAATGGAAACACCATATATTTT
TRBV5-1	NA	TRBJ2-7	NA	CASSLTTSYEQYF	TGCGCCAGCAGCTTGACTACGTCCTACGAGCAGTACTTC
TRBV7-9	few	TRBJ2-7	TRBD2	CASSPAGVYEQYF	TGTGCCAGCAGCCCGGCGGGGGTCTACGAGCAGTACTTC
TRBV4-2	NA	TRBJ2-7	NA	CASSLVSSPGEQYF	TGTGCCAGCAGCTTGGTTTCCTCCCCAGGCGAGCAGTACTTC
TRBV19	NA	TRBJ1-6	NA	CASSIQGSSPLHF	TGTGCCAGTAGTATACAGGGGAGTTCACCCCTCCACTTT
TRBV5-8	NA	TRBJ2-7	TRBD1	CASSVGQGPYEQYF	TGTGCCAGCAGCGTCGGACAGGGGCCCTACGAGCAGTACTTC
TRBV5-1	NA	TRBJ2-7	NA	CASSFTEDYEQYF	TGCGCCAGCAGCTTTACTGAGGACTACGAGCAGTACTTC
TRBV19	large	TRBJ2-7	NA	CASSISSGQYYEQYF	TGTGCCAGTAGTATATCGTCCGGACAGTACTACGAGCAGTACTTC
TRBV15	medium-sized	TRBJ1-5	NA	CATSSQNQPQHF	TGTGCCACCAGCAGTCAGAATCAGCCCCAGCATTTT
TRBV9	NA	TRBJ2-7	TRBD1	CASSVDPTGQGATYEQYF	TGTGCCAGCAGCGTGGACCCCACAGGACAGGGGGCGACCTACGAGCAGTACTTC